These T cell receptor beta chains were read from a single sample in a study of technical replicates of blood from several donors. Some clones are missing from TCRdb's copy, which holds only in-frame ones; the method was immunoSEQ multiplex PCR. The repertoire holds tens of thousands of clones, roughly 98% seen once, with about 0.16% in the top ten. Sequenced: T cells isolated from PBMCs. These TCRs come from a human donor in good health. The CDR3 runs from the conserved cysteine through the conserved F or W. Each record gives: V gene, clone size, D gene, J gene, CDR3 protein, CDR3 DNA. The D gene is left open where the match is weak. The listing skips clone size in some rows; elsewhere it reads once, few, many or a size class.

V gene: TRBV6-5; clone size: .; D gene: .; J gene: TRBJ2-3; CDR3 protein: CASRSQWDTQYF; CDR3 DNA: TGTGCCAGCAGATCCCAGTGGGATACGCAGTATTTT
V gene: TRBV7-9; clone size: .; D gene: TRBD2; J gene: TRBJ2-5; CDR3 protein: CASSLASGGQETQYF; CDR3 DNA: TGTGCCAGCAGCTTAGCGAGCGGGGGGCAAGAGACCCAGTACTTC
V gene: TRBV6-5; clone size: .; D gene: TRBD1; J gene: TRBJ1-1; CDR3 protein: CATRGPGLNTEAFF; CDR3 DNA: TGTGCCACAAGGGGGCCAGGGTTGAACACTGAAGCTTTCTTT
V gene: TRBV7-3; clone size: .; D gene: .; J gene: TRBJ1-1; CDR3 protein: CASSPSGGPNTEAFF; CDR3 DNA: TGTGCCAGCAGCCCGTCTGGGGGCCCTAACACTGAAGCTTTCTTT
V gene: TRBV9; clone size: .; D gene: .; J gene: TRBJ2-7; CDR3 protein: CASSPSTGRSWYEQYF; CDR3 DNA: TGTGCCAGCAGCCCTTCGACAGGTAGGAGTTGGTACGAGCAGTACTTC
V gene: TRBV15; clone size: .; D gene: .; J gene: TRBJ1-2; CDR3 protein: CATSREVGAHYGYTF; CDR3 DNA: TGTGCCACCAGCAGAGAAGTGGGGGCCCACTATGGCTACACCTTC
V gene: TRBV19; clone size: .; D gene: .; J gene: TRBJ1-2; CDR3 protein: CASSIQRRDGYTF; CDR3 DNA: TGTGCCAGTAGTATACAACGGCGGGATGGCTACACCTTC
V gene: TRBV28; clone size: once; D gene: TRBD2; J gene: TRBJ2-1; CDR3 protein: CASSGVAGEHEQFF; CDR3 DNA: TGTGCCAGCAGTGGAGTAGCGGGAGAACATGAGCAGTTCTTC
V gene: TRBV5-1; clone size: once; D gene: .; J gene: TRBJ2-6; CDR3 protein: CASSLRGAGGANVLTF; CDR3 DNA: TGCGCCAGCAGCCTACGGGGGGCGGGAGGGGCCAACGTCCTGACTTTC
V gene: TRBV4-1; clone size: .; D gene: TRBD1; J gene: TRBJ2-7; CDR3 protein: CASSQVPGQESYEQYF; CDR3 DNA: TGCGCCAGCAGCCAGGTACCGGGACAGGAATCCTACGAGCAGTACTTC
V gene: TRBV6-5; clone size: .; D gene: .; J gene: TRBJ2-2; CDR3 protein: CASRSTGVDGELFF; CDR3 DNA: TGTGCCAGCCGGAGCACTGGAGTTGACGGGGAGCTGTTTTTT
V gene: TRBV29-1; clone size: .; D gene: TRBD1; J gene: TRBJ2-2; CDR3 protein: CSVSGTANTGELFF; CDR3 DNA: TGCAGCGTTTCCGGGACAGCGAACACCGGGGAGCTGTTTTTT
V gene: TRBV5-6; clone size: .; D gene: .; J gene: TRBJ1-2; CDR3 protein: CASSLAEGYTF; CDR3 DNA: TGTGCCAGCAGCTTGGCCGAGGGCTACACCTTC
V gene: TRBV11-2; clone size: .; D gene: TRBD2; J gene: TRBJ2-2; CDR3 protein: CASSLGGLAGGVGELFF; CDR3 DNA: TGTGCCAGCAGCCTAGGGGGACTAGCGGGAGGGGTCGGGGAGCTGTTTTTT
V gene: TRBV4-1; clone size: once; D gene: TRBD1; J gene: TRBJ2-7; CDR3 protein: CASSPGRAGGYEQYF; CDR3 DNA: TGCGCCAGCAGCCCAGGTCGGGCAGGGGGCTACGAGCAGTACTTC
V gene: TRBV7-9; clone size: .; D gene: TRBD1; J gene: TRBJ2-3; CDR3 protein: CASSTYGTEPKKAGDTQYF; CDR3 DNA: TGTGCCAGCAGCACCTACGGGACAGAGCCGAAAAAGGCAGGAGATACGCAGTATTTT
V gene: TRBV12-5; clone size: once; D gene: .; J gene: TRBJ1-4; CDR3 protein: CASGEPGTNEKLFF; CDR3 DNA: TGTGCTAGTGGGGAGCCAGGGACTAATGAAAAACTGTTTTTT
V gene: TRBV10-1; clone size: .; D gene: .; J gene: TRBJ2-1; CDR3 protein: CASSESFGNNEQFF; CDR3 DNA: TGCGCCAGCAGTGAGTCATTCGGTAACAATGAGCAGTTCTTC
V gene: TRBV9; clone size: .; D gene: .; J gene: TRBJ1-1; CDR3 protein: CASSSEPGEAFF; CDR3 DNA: TGTGCCAGCAGCTCGGAACCGGGAGAAGCTTTCTTT
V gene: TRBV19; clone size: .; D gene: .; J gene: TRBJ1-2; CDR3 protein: CASSIMRGDYGYTF; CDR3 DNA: TGTGCCAGCAGCATCATGCGGGGGGACTATGGCTACACCTTC
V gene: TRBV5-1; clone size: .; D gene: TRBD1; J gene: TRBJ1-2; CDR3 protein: CASSATGASGYGYTF; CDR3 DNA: TGCGCCAGCAGCGCAACAGGGGCCTCCGGCTATGGCTACACCTTC
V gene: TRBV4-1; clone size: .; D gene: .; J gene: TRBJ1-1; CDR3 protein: CASSQDPISPGHSEAFF; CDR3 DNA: TGCGCCAGCAGCCAAGATCCCATTTCGCCAGGACACTCTGAAGCTTTCTTT
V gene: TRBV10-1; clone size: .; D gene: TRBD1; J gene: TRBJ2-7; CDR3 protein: CASSSDRGHEQYF; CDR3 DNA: TGCGCCAGCAGTTCGGACAGGGGTCACGAGCAGTACTTC
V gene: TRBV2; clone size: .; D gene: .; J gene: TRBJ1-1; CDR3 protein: CASSESGTSGGF; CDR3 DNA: TGTGCCAGCAGTGAATCAGGGACAAGTGGGGGTTTT
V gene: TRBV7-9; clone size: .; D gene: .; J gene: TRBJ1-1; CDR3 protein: CASSLGTTEAFF; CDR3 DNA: TGTGCCAGCAGCCTAGGTACTACTGAAGCTTTCTTT
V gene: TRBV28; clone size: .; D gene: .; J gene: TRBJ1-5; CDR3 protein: CASSLENQPQHF; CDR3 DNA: TGTGCCAGCAGTTTAGAGAATCAGCCCCAGCATTTT
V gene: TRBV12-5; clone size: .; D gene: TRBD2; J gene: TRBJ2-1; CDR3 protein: CASALHLTGTSAHNEQFF; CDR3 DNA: TGTGCTAGTGCCCTCCACCTTACCGGGACTAGCGCCCACAATGAGCAGTTCTTC
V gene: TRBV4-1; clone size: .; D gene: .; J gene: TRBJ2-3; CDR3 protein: CASSQPTRSEAQYF; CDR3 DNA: TGCGCCAGCAGCCAACCAACTAGGAGTGAAGCGCAGTATTTT
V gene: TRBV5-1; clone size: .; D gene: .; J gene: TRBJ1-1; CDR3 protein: CASSLGTTGAFF; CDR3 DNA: TGCGCCAGCAGCTTGGGAACTACCGGGGCTTTCTTT
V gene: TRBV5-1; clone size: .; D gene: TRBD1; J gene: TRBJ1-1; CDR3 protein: CASSWTGGRTEAFF; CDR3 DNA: TGCGCCAGCAGCTGGACAGGGGGCCGGACTGAAGCTTTCTTT
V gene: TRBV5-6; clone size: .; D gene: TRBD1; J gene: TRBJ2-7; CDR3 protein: CASSILPGQGSYEQYF; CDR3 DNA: TGTGCCAGCAGCATCCTACCGGGACAGGGGTCCTACGAGCAGTACTTC
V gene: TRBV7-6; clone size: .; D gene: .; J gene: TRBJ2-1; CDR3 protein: CASSQGEAREQFF; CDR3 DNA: TGTGCCAGCAGCCAGGGGGAGGCTCGGGAGCAGTTCTTC
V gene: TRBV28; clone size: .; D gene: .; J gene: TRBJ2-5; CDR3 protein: CASSYSLRGQETQYF; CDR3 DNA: TGTGCCAGCAGCTACTCCCTCCGAGGCCAAGAGACCCAGTACTTC